The rows below give T cell receptor beta chains drawn from one sample of a study of response to subunit inactivated influenza vaccine. TCRdb processed the RT-PCR reads anew with MiXCR; each CDR3 protein has one entry. Among 700,000 to 900,000 distinct CDR3 sequences listed, 21% were seen once. The specimen was PBMCs from blood, collected roughly 5 days after vaccination. These receptors all come from a man aged 50-59 years who received an inactivated influenza vaccine. The CDR3 runs from the conserved cysteine through the conserved F or W. A D gene is named only where the DNA matches it firmly. Clone size is stated in some rows and not others, as once, few, many or a class when expanded.

-	few	TRBV7-8	TRBJ1-1	CASSRHDRNTEAFF	TGTGCCAGCAGTAGACACGACAGGAACACTGAAGCTTTCTTT
-	few	TRBV2	TRBJ2-7	CASTGRYEQYF	TGTGCCAGCACAGGTCGCTACGAGCAGTACTTC
-	few	TRBV9	TRBJ2-1	CASSVVQSSYNEQFF	TGTGCCAGCAGCGTAGTCCAGAGCTCCTACAATGAGCAGTTCTTC
-	many	TRBV7-2	TRBJ2-3	CASSLARGTDTQYF	TGTGCCAGCAGTTTAGCGAGGGGCACAGATACGCAGTATTTT
-	-	TRBV10-3	TRBJ1-1	CAIRGGGNTEAFF	TGTGCCATCAGGGGCGGGGGGAACACTGAAGCTTTCTTT
-	few	TRBV20-1	TRBJ2-5	CSAGTISRETQYF	TGCAGTGCTGGCACCATATCCCGGGAGACCCAGTACTTC
-	many	TRBV5-8	TRBJ2-7	CASSRTEYEQYF	TGTGCCAGCAGCAGGACAGAGTACGAGCAGTACTTC
-	-	TRBV5-5	TRBJ2-3	CASSLGPQTDTQYF	TGTGCCAGCAGCTTGGGGCCGCAGACAGATACGCAGTATTTT
TRBD2	many	TRBV20-1	TRBJ2-1	CSARVAGGGYNEQFF	TGCAGTGCTAGAGTTGCGGGAGGCGGTTACAATGAGCAGTTCTTC
TRBD2	few	TRBV7-2	TRBJ2-1	CASRKRTGAGGINEQFF	TGTGCCAGCAGGAAACGGACGGGAGCGGGAGGCATTAATGAGCAGTTCTTC
-	many	TRBV20-1	TRBJ2-1	CSAREGADEQFF	TGCAGTGCTAGAGAGGGAGCGGATGAGCAGTTCTTC
TRBD1	few	TRBV2	TRBJ2-1	CASNRGQFYNEQFF	TGTGCCAGTAACAGGGGGCAGTTTTACAATGAGCAGTTCTTC
-	-	TRBV10-3	TRBJ2-3	CAISEAMQWGRGTDTQYF	TGTGCCATCAGTGAGGCGATGCAGTGGGGGCGGGGCACAGATACGCAGTATTTT
-	few	TRBV5-1	TRBJ2-2	CASSRPPENTGELFF	TGCGCCAGCAGCCGACCCCCTGAGAACACCGGGGAGCTGTTTTTT
TRBD2	-	TRBV29-1	TRBJ2-2	CSVGASGNTGELFF	TGCAGCGTTGGGGCTAGCGGTAACACCGGGGAGCTGTTTTTT
TRBD2	-	TRBV4-3	TRBJ2-1	CASSQGLAGGRNEQFF	TGCGCCAGCAGCCAAGGGCTAGCGGGAGGGCGAAATGAGCAGTTCTTC
-	-	TRBV6-2/TRBV6-3	TRBJ2-3	CASSYSLPTDTQYF	TGTGCCAGCAGTTATTCCCTGCCCACAGATACGCAGTATTTT
TRBD1	-	TRBV2	TRBJ2-1	CASSGGTGRNEQFF	TGTGCCAGCAGTGGAGGGACAGGGAGGAATGAGCAGTTCTTC
-	-	TRBV6-5	TRBJ2-3	CASSYSTKDTQYF	TGTGCCAGCAGTTACTCGACAAAAGATACGCAGTATTTT
-	few	TRBV7-2	TRBJ1-1	CASSTQPVNTEAFF	TGTGCCAGCAGCACCCAGCCAGTGAACACTGAAGCTTTCTTT
-	-	TRBV7-6	TRBJ2-1	CASSLGGDPNEQFF	TGTGCCAGCAGCTTGGGGGGAGATCCCAATGAGCAGTTCTTC
TRBD1	-	TRBV25-1	TRBJ2-1	CASRGQGLSNEQFF	TGTGCCAGCAGGGGACAGGGCCTCTCCAATGAGCAGTTCTTC
TRBD2	-	TRBV7-8	TRBJ2-3	CASSLGLAGERTDTQYF	TGTGCCAGCAGCCTCGGACTAGCGGGAGAGCGGACAGATACGCAGTATTTT
-	few	TRBV6-5	TRBJ2-3	CASSYSVGTDTQYF	TGTGCCAGCAGTTACTCGGTCGGCACAGATACGCAGTATTTT
-	once	TRBV12-5	TRBJ2-2	CASGLSRELFF	TGTGCTAGTGGTTTGTCCAGGGAGCTGTTTTTT
TRBD1	-	TRBV7-9	TRBJ1-2	CASSLATGNGYTF	TGTGCCAGCAGCTTAGCGACAGGGAATGGCTACACCTTC
TRBD1	few	TRBV10-3	TRBJ2-7	CAISESPTGDYEQYF	TGTGCCATCAGTGAGTCCCCGACAGGGGACTACGAGCAGTACTTC
-	-	TRBV20-1	TRBJ2-1	CSPGTNNEQFF	TGCAGTCCCGGGACAAACAATGAGCAGTTCTTC
TRBD1	-	TRBV29-1	TRBJ2-2	CSANIGQGNTGELFF	TGCAGCGCGAACATAGGACAGGGGAACACCGGGGAGCTGTTTTTT
-	many	TRBV20-1	TRBJ2-1	CSAMARFYNEQFF	TGCAGTGCCATGGCGAGGTTTTACAATGAGCAGTTCTTC
-	-	TRBV11-3	TRBJ2-1	CASSLDSRNNEQFF	TGTGCCAGCAGCTTAGATAGCAGGAACAATGAGCAGTTCTTC
TRBD2	few	TRBV10-3	TRBJ2-1	CAITGLAGGYNEQFF	TGTGCCATCACCGGACTAGCGGGAGGGTACAATGAGCAGTTCTTC
-	-	TRBV2	TRBJ2-3	CARRAGLAGTDTQYF	TGTGCCAGAAGGGCCGGGCTGGCTGGGACAGATACGCAGTATTTT
-	few	TRBV5-6	TRBJ2-7	CASTRGAGYYEQYF	TGTGCCAGCACCCGGGGGGCAGGGTACTACGAGCAGTACTTC
TRBD1	few	TRBV7-9	TRBJ2-7	CASSLIDRGIEQYF	TGTGCCAGCAGCTTAATCGACAGGGGAATCGAGCAGTACTTC
-	-	TRBV7-2	TRBJ2-3	CASSEIWGPGTQYF	TGTGCCAGCAGCGAGATATGGGGGCCAGGTACGCAGTATTTT
-	-	TRBV15	TRBJ2-3	CATSRVPGRTDTQYF	TGTGCCACCAGCAGAGTGCCAGGGCGCACAGATACGCAGTATTTT
-	-	TRBV6-2/TRBV6-3	TRBJ2-2	CASRGTNSGELFF	TGTGCCAGCAGAGGGACCAATTCGGGGGAGCTGTTTTTT
-	few	TRBV6-2/TRBV6-3	TRBJ2-1	CASTKTGGNEQFF	TGTGCCAGCACCAAAACAGGTGGCAATGAGCAGTTCTTC
-	few	TRBV6-5	TRBJ1-2	CASSYSGRGPYGYTF	TGTGCCAGCAGTTACTCCGGCAGGGGACCATATGGCTACACCTTC
TRBD2	-	TRBV7-9	TRBJ2-1	CASIRRGDLSSYNEQFF	TGTGCCAGCATAAGGCGGGGGGACCTGAGCTCCTACAATGAGCAGTTCTTC
-	-	TRBV12-3/TRBV12-4	TRBJ2-7	CASRLSHRASGDEQYF	TGTGCCAGCAGACTTTCCCACAGGGCCTCCGGGGACGAGCAGTACTTC
-	-	TRBV5-4	TRBJ2-7	CASSSDRHSYEQYF	TGTGCCAGCAGCTCCGACAGGCACTCCTACGAGCAGTACTTC
-	-	TRBV7-9	TRBJ1-2	CASSPSTGASLGGYTF	TGTGCCAGCAGCCCGTCGACGGGGGCGTCTTTGGGTGGCTACACCTTC
-	few	TRBV18	TRBJ2-5	CASSPMESGETQYF	TGTGCCAGCTCACCAATGGAGTCAGGGGAGACCCAGTACTTC
TRBD2	few	TRBV4-3	TRBJ2-1	CASSQALPGLAGGNEQFF	TGCGCCAGCAGCCAGGCTCTACCGGGACTAGCGGGAGGTAATGAGCAGTTCTTC
-	few	TRBV6-1	TRBJ1-5	CASSLTSWGSNQPQHF	TGTGCCAGCAGCCTCACATCTTGGGGTAGCAATCAGCCCCAGCATTTT
TRBD2	few	TRBV9	TRBJ2-7	CASSVGGSGIEQYF	TGTGCCAGCAGCGTAGGTGGCAGCGGGATCGAGCAGTACTTC
TRBD2	few	TRBV7-6	TRBJ2-3	CASSLGGGSSADTQYF	TGTGCCAGCAGCTTAGGGGGCGGGAGTTCGGCAGATACGCAGTATTTT
-	-	TRBV7-9	TRBJ2-1	CASSLADMSYNEQFF	TGTGCCAGCAGCTTAGCGGACATGTCCTACAATGAGCAGTTCTTC
TRBD1	few	TRBV6-2/TRBV6-3	TRBJ1-1	CASSTGGPAFF	TGTGCCAGCAGTACAGGGGGCCCAGCTTTCTTT
-	-	TRBV28	TRBJ2-5	CASTLRTPNIKTQYF	TGTGCCAGCACCCTCCGGACCCCAAACATAAAGACCCAGTACTTC
-	few	TRBV12-3/TRBV12-4	TRBJ1-2	CASSETAANYGYTF	TGTGCCAGCAGTGAGACCGCAGCTAACTATGGCTACACCTTC
TRBD2	-	TRBV12-3/TRBV12-4	TRBJ2-7	CASSRLAGTYEQYF	TGTGCCAGCAGTCGACTAGCGGGCACCTACGAGCAGTACTTC
-	few	TRBV29-1	TRBJ1-1	CSAQRSPNTEAFF	TGCAGCGCCCAGCGATCGCCCAACACTGAAGCTTTCTTT
-	many	TRBV12-3/TRBV12-4	TRBJ2-1	CASSSWVGNEQFF	TGTGCCAGCAGTTCGTGGGTGGGCAATGAGCAGTTCTTC
TRBD1	-	TRBV7-6	TRBJ2-7	CASSPGQYEYEQYF	TGTGCCAGCAGCCCGGGACAGTACGAGTACGAGCAGTACTTC
-	few	TRBV12-3/TRBV12-4	TRBJ1-1	CASRVPGMNTEAFF	TGTGCCAGCAGAGTACCCGGGATGAACACTGAAGCTTTCTTT